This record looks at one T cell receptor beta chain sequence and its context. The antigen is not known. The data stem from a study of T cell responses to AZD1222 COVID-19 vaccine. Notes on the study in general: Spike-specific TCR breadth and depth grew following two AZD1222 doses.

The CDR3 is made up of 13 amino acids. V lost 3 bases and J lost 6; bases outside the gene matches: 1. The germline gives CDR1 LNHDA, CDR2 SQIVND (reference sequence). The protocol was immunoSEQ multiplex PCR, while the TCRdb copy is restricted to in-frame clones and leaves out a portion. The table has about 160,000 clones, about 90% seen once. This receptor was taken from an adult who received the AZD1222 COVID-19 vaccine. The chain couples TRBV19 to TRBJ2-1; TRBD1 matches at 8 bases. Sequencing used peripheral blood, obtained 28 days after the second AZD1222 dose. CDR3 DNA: TGTGCCAGTAGTATCGACAGGGGCAATGAGCAGTTCTTC. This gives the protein CASSIDRGNEQFF.